This TCR beta chain was captured by sequencing in a study of post-analysis software for immune sequencing data. The wider study: Several disease courses (relapsing-remitting, secondary progressive and progressive-relapsing) of multiple sclerosis were included.

Germline V gives CDR1 KGHSH, CDR2 LQKENI. Trimming stripped 0 bases from V and 6 bases from J, with 8 bases between. The CDR3 is made up of 13 amino acids. With regard to this clonotype: What it binds is unknown.

The TCR beta cDNA libraries contained unique molecular identifiers. TCRdb itself ran the PCR reads through MiXCR, one entry per CDR3 protein. The sample yields about 810,000 distinct CDR3 sequences, approximately 53% seen once. Findings of the study overall: Versus controls, multiple sclerosis patients showed significantly lower diversity (normalized Chao1). The study found TRBV5-6, TRBV5-1 and TRBV20-1 among a handful of TRBV segments more frequent in patients than controls.

This sequence joins TRBV18 and TRBJ2-5; D may be TRBD1 (5 bases). Sequenced: blood. This receptor was identified in a girl aged 10 to 17 with multiple sclerosis. The CDR3 region has the DNA TGTGCCAGCTCACCACCATCAGGGCAGACCCAGTACTTC. Amino acid sequence: CASSPPSGQTQYF.